The rows below give T cell receptor beta chains drawn from one sample of a study of cytomegalovirus exposure and HLA in healthy donors. Some clones are missing from TCRdb's copy, which holds only in-frame ones; the method was immunoSEQ multiplex PCR. This table holds hundreds of thousands of clones, roughly 88% found once. Specimen: PBMCs. These receptors were obtained from a woman between 18 and 29 years old in good health and CMV-seronegative. Both conserved end residues are part of each CDR3. The D gene is left open where the match is weak. Not all rows give a size; the values are once, few, many and, for expanded clones, a class.

CDR3 DNA	CDR3 protein	D gene	clone size	V gene	J gene
TGTGCCAGCAGTTTTGAGAGGAAATACAATGAGCAGTTCTTC	CASSFERKYNEQFF	.	.	TRBV28	TRBJ2-1
TGTGCCAGCAGCTTGACAGCGGGAGGCGCTAGCACAGATACGCAGTATTTT	CASSLTAGGASTDTQYF	TRBD2	.	TRBV5-6	TRBJ2-3
TGTGCCAGCTTACGGGAAGAGCACACCATATATTTT	CASLREEHTIYF	.	.	TRBV28	TRBJ1-3
TGCGCCAGCAGCCAGGATACAGGGTTCGGAGGCGAGCAGTACTTC	CASSQDTGFGGEQYF	.	.	TRBV4-3	TRBJ2-7
TGTGCCAGCAGCGTTGTCATCTCTGGAAACACCATATATTTT	CASSVVISGNTIYF	.	.	TRBV7-9	TRBJ1-3
TGTGCCAGCAGCCCCGACAGGGCCTTGGGTGAAAAACTGTTTTTT	CASSPDRALGEKLFF	TRBD1	.	TRBV7-2	TRBJ1-4
TGTGCCAGCAGTGCCCACAGGGGGGGGACCCAGTACTTC	CASSAHRGGTQYF	.	.	TRBV27	TRBJ2-5
TGCGCCAGCAGCTTGGCCGGGGGAGCTGGAAACACCATATATTTT	CASSLAGGAGNTIYF	.	.	TRBV5-1	TRBJ1-3
TGTGCCAGCAGTGAGAGCAGCTTCAGGGAAAAACTGTTTTTT	CASSESSFREKLFF	.	.	TRBV2	TRBJ1-4
TGCGCCAGCAGCTTGGTTGAGGCCAATGAGCAGTTCTTC	CASSLVEANEQFF	.	.	TRBV5-1	TRBJ2-1
TGTGCCAGCAGCTTACGGTCGAGCGGGAACCCCTACGAGCAGTACTTC	CASSLRSSGNPYEQYF	TRBD2	once	TRBV7-8	TRBJ2-7
TGCGCCAGCAGCCAAGACCGGGAATACAATGAGCAGTTCTTC	CASSQDREYNEQFF	.	.	TRBV4-1	TRBJ2-1
TGTGCCAGCAGCTTAAAGGGGGCCACCTACAATGAGCAGTTCTTC	CASSLKGATYNEQFF	TRBD1	.	TRBV7-2	TRBJ2-1
TGTGCCAGCAGCGGAACCAGGGATAATTTTGGCTACACCTTC	CASSGTRDNFGYTF	.	.	TRBV6-1	TRBJ1-2
TGTGCCAGCAGCGCCCTGTTCGGGGACAATCAGCCCCAGCATTTT	CASSALFGDNQPQHF	.	.	TRBV7-6	TRBJ1-5
TGTGCCAGCAGACTAACAGGGTCTCGTGGCTACACCTTC	CASRLTGSRGYTF	.	.	TRBV7-2	TRBJ1-2
TGCGCCAGCAGCTTGGGGCTAGCCGCTAGCACAGATACGCAGTATTTT	CASSLGLAASTDTQYF	.	.	TRBV5-1	TRBJ2-3
TGTGCCAGCGGGGAGCTTTATAGCAATCAGCCCCAGCATTTT	CASGELYSNQPQHF	.	.	TRBV28	TRBJ1-5
TGTGCCACCAGCGGAGAAACAGGGGTAATCGAGACCCAGTACTTC	CATSGETGVIETQYF	TRBD1	.	TRBV15	TRBJ2-5
TGTGCCAGCTCACCAGGACAGGGGGGAGCTGAAGCTTTCTTT	CASSPGQGGAEAFF	TRBD1	.	TRBV18	TRBJ1-1
TGCGCCAGCAGCTTGTCTGGGCGGGAGGGCTTTAATGAGCAGTTCTTC	CASSLSGREGFNEQFF	TRBD2	.	TRBV5-1	TRBJ2-1
TGTGCCAGTAGTTGGGGACAGGGGCTTAGGGATGAGCAGTTCTTC	CASSWGQGLRDEQFF	TRBD1	.	TRBV19	TRBJ2-1
TGTGCCAGCAATCCGGAGCTAGCGGGAATTTTGTCCGAGCAGTACTTC	CASNPELAGILSEQYF	TRBD2	once	TRBV2	TRBJ2-7
TGTGCCAGCAGCGTAGGGGTGGGACAGGGGAACGAGCAGTACTTC	CASSVGVGQGNEQYF	TRBD1	.	TRBV9	TRBJ2-7
TGTGCCAGCAGCTTAGATCGGGTTAACACTGAAGCTTTCTTT	CASSLDRVNTEAFF	.	.	TRBV7-8	TRBJ1-1